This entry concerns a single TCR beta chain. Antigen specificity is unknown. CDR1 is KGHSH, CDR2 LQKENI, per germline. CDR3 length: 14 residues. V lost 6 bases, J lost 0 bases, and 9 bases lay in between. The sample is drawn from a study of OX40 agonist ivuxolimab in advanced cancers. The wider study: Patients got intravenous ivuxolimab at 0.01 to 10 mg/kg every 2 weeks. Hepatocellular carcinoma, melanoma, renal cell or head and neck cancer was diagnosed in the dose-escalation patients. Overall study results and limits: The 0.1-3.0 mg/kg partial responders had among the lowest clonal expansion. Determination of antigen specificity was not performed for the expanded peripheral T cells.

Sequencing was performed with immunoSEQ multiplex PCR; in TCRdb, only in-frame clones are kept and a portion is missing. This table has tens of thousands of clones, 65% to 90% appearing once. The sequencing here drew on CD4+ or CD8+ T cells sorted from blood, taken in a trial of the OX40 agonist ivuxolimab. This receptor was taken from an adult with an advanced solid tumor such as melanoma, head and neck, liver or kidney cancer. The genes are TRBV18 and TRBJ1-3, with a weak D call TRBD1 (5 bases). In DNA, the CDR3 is TGTGCCAGCTCGCAAGACAGCTCTGGAAACACCATATATTTT. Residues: CASSQDSSGNTIYF.